This is a list of T cell receptor beta chains from one sample in a study of blood T cell repertoires in COVID-19. Clones were sequenced by immunoSEQ multiplex PCR, and TCRdb holds only the in-frame ones, with some missing. The table shows fewer than 200,000 clones, with around 83% occurring only once. Sequenced material: PBMCs or T cells enriched from blood (not recorded which). The receptors were gathered from a woman aged 45-59 years in a cohort exposed to, infected with or recovered from COVID-19 (not recorded which). The conserved cysteine and the conserved F or W are not part of the CDR3 here.

j_call v_call cdr3_length cdr3_aa
TRBJ2-4 TRBV9 14 ASSVSSGLAKNIQY
TRBJ1-3 TRBV7-2 14 ASSLGPALSGNTIY
TRBJ2-5 TRBV12-3/TRBV12-4 11 ASNMGQKETQY
TRBJ1-6 TRBV3-1/TRBV3-2 12 ASSHGQSNSPLH
TRBJ1-1 TRBV19 12 ASRSRGSNTEAF
TRBJ1-3 TRBV10-3 13 AISESAGSGNTIY
TRBJ2-1 TRBV6-5 12 ASSSRDRGDEQF
TRBJ1-2 TRBV28 13 ASRVTTGGNYGYT
TRBJ1-1 TRBV2 11 ASMGQPNTEAF
TRBJ2-3 TRBV7-3 14 ASSSAGATSTDTQY
TRBJ1-4 TRBV6-5 11 AGNRAPNEKLF
TRBJ1-4 TRBV7-8 11 ASSLPGGEKLF
TRBJ1-2 TRBV6-5 12 ASSHRGEGYGYT
TRBJ1-1 TRBV5-1 14 ASHWTGQGDNTEAF
TRBJ2-7 TRBV4-1 12 ASSQKTSGVTQY
TRBJ1-3 TRBV30 10 AWTQAGNTIY
TRBJ2-5 TRBV5-6 11 ASSLVQGETQY
TRBJ1-5 TRBV19 13 ASSPATVYNQPQH
TRBJ1-6 TRBV5-1 14 ASSFLPTSTDSPLH
TRBJ2-5 TRBV24-1 15 ATSDWVAGDDQETQY
TRBJ2-3 TRBV5-1 16 ASSPGTSGRADTDTQY
TRBJ2-1 TRBV29-1 12 SVGGLTSNNEQF
TRBJ1-2 TRBV20-1 9 SAREARGYT
TRBJ2-7 TRBV3-1/TRBV3-2 12 ASSQLGQGYEQY
TRBJ1-1 TRBV6-6 11 ASSNAGYLEAF
TRBJ2-1 TRBV4-3 19 ASSLTWGGASGGTLYNEQF
TRBJ2-1 TRBV5-1 12 ASSTGQGDNEQF
TRBJ2-2 TRBV7-2 14 ASSLVHAESGGELF
TRBJ2-5 TRBV5-8 14 ASSVGTSEGQETQY
TRBJ1-1 TRBV11-2 13 ASSDQQGKATEAF
TRBJ1-4 TRBV9 14 ASSPSVGAQGEKLF
TRBJ2-7 TRBV7-2 12 ASSLGTGSYEQY
TRBJ2-3 TRBV18 13 ASSPTSGSTDTQY